The 29 T cell receptor beta chains presented below share a single source sample, sequenced in a study of T cells in Graves' hyperthyroidism and ophthalmopathy. It was RNA transcripts that yielded the amplified TCR beta CDR3 regions. An initial round of RT-PCR targeting the TCR CDR3 relied on the HTBI primer set. TCRdb reanalysed the multiplex PCR reads using MiXCR and keeps one entry per CDR3 protein. The data hold nearly 750,000 distinct CDR3 sequences, with roughly 32% observed a single time. Source material: blood. Every receptor here comes from a woman aged 40-49 years with Graves' hyperthyroidism.

This clonotype has just a few counts. The chain recombines TRBV5-1 with TRBJ1-5, with D perhaps TRBD1 (5 bases). This CDR3 spans 14 amino acids. The V gene's germline CDR1 is SGHRS and CDR2 YFSETQ. V was shortened by 0 bases and J by 7 bases, with 11 bases between the two germline ends. The CDR3 DNA reads TGCGCCAGCAGCTTGGATGGGGCTGGCCAGCCCCAGCATTTT. Amino acids: CASSLDGAGQPQHF.

Only a few counts were recorded for this clonotype. The chain links TRBV5-1 to TRBJ1-6; D is undetermined. V was shortened by 0 bases and J by 0 bases, with 10 bases between the two germline ends. The CDR3 consists of 17 residues. Germline lookup yields CDR1 SGHRS and CDR2 YFSETQ. Written as DNA, the CDR3 is TGCGCCAGCAGCTTGGCCGACCGAAGCTCCTATAATTCACCCCTCCACTTT. This sequence encodes CASSLADRSSYNSPLHF.

This clonotype appeared a few times. This rearrangement joins TRBV12-5 to TRBJ1-1, with TRBD1 as a possible D gene (6 bases). The CDR3 consists of 16 residues. Trimming removed 3 bases at V and 2 bases at J, with 16 bases between. Germline V gene sequence: CDR1 LGHNT, CDR2 FRNRAP. CDR3 sequence: CASGFFLPQGNTEAFF. CDR3 nucleotides: TGTGCTAGTGGTTTCTTCTTACCACAGGGAAACACTGAAGCTTTCTTT.

This clonotype was counted at least ten times. The CDR3 sequence: CASSTFQGTEAFF. The CDR3 DNA is TGTGCCAGCAGTACTTTTCAGGGAACTGAAGCTTTCTTT. The chain is built from TRBV25-1 and TRBJ1-1; a possible D gene is TRBD1 (5 bases). The CDR3 loop spans 13 amino acids. The V and J ends lost 5 bases and 5 bases respectively, with 12 bases between them. Germline CDR1 is MGHDK and CDR2 is SYGVNS.

This clonotype was observed a few times. This chain links TRBV19 with TRBJ1-3, with D hard to call. The CDR3 has 15 amino acids. Germline CDR1 and CDR2: LNHDA and SQIVND (reference sequence). Trimming cost V 3 bases and J 2 bases, with 11 bases left between them. The CDR3: CASSIIPAAGNTIYF. The DNA of the CDR3 is TGTGCCAGTAGTATTATACCGGCGGCTGGAAACACCATATATTTT.

This clonotype was found many times. V gene TRBV6-5 combines with J gene TRBJ1-1; no definite D call. CDR3 size: 15 residues. The germline V and J ends were trimmed by 4 bases and 3 bases, with 15 bases remaining between them. Germline V gene lookup returns CDR1 MNHEY and CDR2 SVGAGI. CDR3 coding DNA: TGTGCCAGCAGTTCCCCCTACAACGACTACACTGAAGCTTTCTTT. The encoded protein is CASSSPYNDYTEAFF.

This clonotype showed up many times. J is TRBJ1-1 and V is TRBV7-9, with 8 bases that match TRBD1. Germline-derived CDR1 and CDR2 are SEHNR and FQNEAQ (reference sequence). After removal of 5 bases from V and 6 bases from J, the junction contained 8 bases not matched to a gene. This CDR3 contains 14 residues. This CDR3 is CASSNRGFRAEAFF. DNA of the CDR3: TGTGCCAGCAGCAACAGGGGGTTTCGCGCTGAAGCTTTCTTT.

As regards this clonotype: At one end the junction does not follow the germline gene, possibly because of a read error. The CDR3 DNA follows: TGTGCCAGCAGTTTCCTACCACAAGAGACCCAGTACTTC. Encoded protein: CASSFLPQETQYF. This chain connects TRBV24-1 to TRBJ2-5; no definite D call. The CDR3 has 13 amino acids. The germline V gene encodes CDR1 KGHDR and CDR2 SFDVKD.

This clonotype was detected only once. V gene TRBV10-3 combines with J gene TRBJ1-1; weak D call: TRBD1 (5 bases). Trimming removed 8 bases at V and 0 bases at J, with 10 bases between. This CDR3 is 13 amino acids long. CDR1 and CDR2 from the germline V gene are ENHRY and SYGVKD. CDR3 amino acids: CAIGDRLNTEAFF. The CDR3 DNA reads TGTGCCATCGGCGACAGATTGAACACTGAAGCTTTCTTT.

This clonotype appeared a few times. Here the CDR3 DNA reads TGTGCCAGCACACTAGCGGGAGGGGCCCAGTACTTC. Its protein product is CASTLAGGAQYF. The chain uses TRBV5-8 and TRBJ2-5; TRBD2 aligns across 13 bases. The CDR3 length is 12 residues. With 6 bases clipped from V and 9 bases from J, the junction kept 2 bases outside the gene matches. Germline assignment: CDR1 SGHTS and CDR2 YDEGEE.

The rearrangement uses TRBV7-2 and TRBJ2-7, with TRBD2 matching 7 bases. Germline CDR1 SGHTA, CDR2 FQGNSA. CDR3 size: 16 residues. The V gene end was trimmed by 8 bases and the J gene end by 6 bases; junction bases not matched to a gene: 19. The CDR3 region has the DNA TGTGCCAGCTCACCAGGACTAGGGGATTCGGCGGTCGAGCAGTACTTC. Amino acids: CASSPGLGDSAVEQYF. The variable domain in full, completed from reference TRBV7-2 and TRBJ2-7, reads GAGVSQSPSNKVTEKGKDVELRCDPISGHTALYWYRQSLGQGLEFLIYFQGNSAPDKSGLPSDRFSAERTGGSVSTLTIQRTQQEDSAVYLCASSPGLGDSAVEQYFGPGTRLTVT.

The table lists this clonotype with many counts. The rearrangement links TRBV7-8 to TRBJ1-5, with D hard to call. V lost 4 bases to trimming and J lost 5 bases, with 12 bases between them. CDR1 and CDR2 (germline): SGHVS, FQNEAQ. This CDR3 has 14 residues. Written as DNA, the CDR3 is TGTGCCAGCAGCTGGGGAAACGCGTATCAGCCCCAGCATTTT. Protein product: CASSWGNAYQPQHF. The full variable domain, completed using reference TRBV7-8 and TRBJ1-5, is GAGVSQSPRYKVAKRGQDVALRCDPISGHVSLFWYQQALGQGPEFLTYFQNEAQLDKSGLPSDRFFAERPEGSVSTLKIQRTQQEDSAVYLCASSWGNAYQPQHFGDGTRLSIL.

On this clonotype itself: This is likely a read error, given that the CDR3 carries no conserved phenylalanine or tryptophan at its end. The rearrangement links TRBV5-1 to TRBJ1-1; possibly TRBD1 for D (6 bases). This CDR3 spans 14 amino acids. Trimming pared 4 bases from V and 6 bases from J, leaving 16 bases between. Germline V gene data show CDR1 as SGHRS and CDR2 as YFSETQ. Written as DNA, the CDR3 is TGCGCCAGCAGCCCCGAAGCAGGGGTAGCTGAAGCTTTCTTA. Amino acids: CASSPEAGVAEAFL.

This clonotype was counted between two and nine times. V gene TRBV2 combines with J gene TRBJ2-7, with 7 bases identical to TRBD1. After removal of 10 bases from V and 0 bases from J, the junction contained 9 bases not matched to a gene. The germline gives CDR1 SNHLY, CDR2 FYNNEI. CDR3 size: 14 residues. The CDR3 nucleotides read TGTGCCACCCGAGGGGACAGAAGCTCCTACGAGCAGTACTTC. Its protein is CATRGDRSSYEQYF. The entire variable domain, with the rest obtained from reference TRBV2 and TRBJ2-7, is as follows: EPEVTQTPSHQVTQMGQEVILRCVPISNHLYFYWYRQILGQKVEFLVSFYNNEISEKSEIFDDQFSVERPDGSNFTLKIRSTKLEDSAMYFCATRGDRSSYEQYFGPGTRLTVT.

This clonotype was found a few times. The gene calls are TRBV3-1 and TRBJ1-3; D call uncertain. V shed 1 base and J shed 6 bases, with 7 bases lying between them. Germline lookup yields CDR1 LGHDT and CDR2 YNNKEL (reference sequence). This CDR3 has 13 residues. CDR3 residues: CASSQGTENTIYF. The CDR3 DNA sequence: TGTGCCAGCAGCCAAGGGACCGAAAACACCATATATTTT. The entire variable domain, with the rest obtained from reference TRBV3-1 and TRBJ1-3, is as follows: DTAVSQTPKYLVTQMGNDKSIKCEQNLGHDTMYWYKQDSKKFLKIMFSYNNKELIINETVPNRFSPKSPDKAHLNLHINSLELGDSAVYFCASSQGTENTIYFGEGSWLTVV.

This clonotype occurred once. The chain combines TRBV5-4 with TRBJ1-6; D possibly corresponds to TRBD1 (6 bases). V dropped 1 base and J dropped 7 bases, with 12 bases sitting between them. The CDR3 runs 15 residues. Germline assignment: CDR1 SGHNT and CDR2 YYREEE (reference sequence). The CDR3 DNA is TGTGCCAGCAGCTTGTCGACAGGTGAAAATTCACCCCTCCACTTT. It translates to CASSLSTGENSPLHF.

The chain has TRBV24-1 and TRBJ1-2, with 8 nucleotides matching TRBD1. The CDR3 has 15 amino acids. V trimming: 7 bases; J trimming: 5 bases; junction bases outside the gene matches: 11. The germline V gene has CDR1 KGHDR and CDR2 SFDVKD. The DNA of the CDR3 is TGTGCCACCAGCAGCCCAGACAGGGGTGGGTATGGCTACACCTTC. Amino acid sequence: CATSSPDRGGYGYTF.

The chain links TRBV29-1 to TRBJ1-4; 7 bases agree with TRBD1. The CDR3 has 13 amino acids. V trimming: 4 bases; J trimming: 8 bases; junction bases outside the gene matches: 7. Germline V lookup: CDR1 SQVTM, CDR2 ANQGSEA. CDR3 protein: CSVAGTVREKLFF. As DNA, the CDR3 is TGCAGCGTTGCCGGGACAGTAAGAGAAAAACTGTTTTTT.

V usage is TRBV7-2 and J usage is TRBJ1-2; no clear D gene. The CDR3 sequence is 14 residues long. Per germline, CDR1 SGHTA and CDR2 FQGNSA. The V end lost 1 base, the J end lost 4 bases, and 10 bases lay between the germline ends. The CDR3 loop reads CASSLEMVFYGYTF. CDR3 DNA sequence: TGTGCCAGCAGCTTAGAGATGGTTTTCTATGGCTACACCTTC.

The chain recombines TRBV9 with TRBJ1-1; 9 nucleotides agree with TRBD1. Germline CDR1 and CDR2: SGDLS and YYNGEE. The CDR3 has 16 residues. The J segment lost 5 bases and the V segment lost 4 bases, leaving 12 bases of the junction unmatched. CDR3 sequence: CASSPRDRDRRTEAFF. The CDR3 DNA reads as TGTGCCAGCAGCCCTCGGGACAGGGATAGAAGGACTGAAGCTTTCTTT. Drawing the rest from reference TRBV9 and TRBJ1-1, the complete variable domain is DSGVTQTPKHLITATGQRVTLRCSPRSGDLSVYWYQQSLDQGLQFLIQYYNGEERAKGNILERFSAQQFPDLHSELNLSSLELGDSALYFCASSPRDRDRRTEAFFGQGTRLTVV.

With respect to this clonotype: One base away lies a much larger clone, so this may be a sequencing read error. The chain links TRBV7-2 to TRBJ2-7; 12 nucleotides align to TRBD2. CDR1 is SGHTA, CDR2 FQGNSA, per germline. The CDR3 is made up of 15 amino acids. The CDR3 DNA reads TGTCCCAGCAGCTTTCGACTAGCGGGGGACAACGAGCAGTACTTC. Its protein is CPSSFRLAGDNEQYF.

This clonotype was observed many times. The V and J genes are TRBV6-5 and TRBJ2-5, with unresolved D. Germline V lookup: CDR1 MNHEY, CDR2 SVGAGI. V was shortened by 0 bases and J by 6 bases, with 11 bases between the two germline ends. CDR3 length: 14 amino acids. The CDR3 region is CASSYSYGEKTQYF. CDR3 coding DNA: TGTGCCAGCAGTTACTCGTATGGCGAGAAGACCCAGTACTTC.

This rearrangement joins TRBV7-9 to TRBJ1-1; 7 bases fit TRBD1. The CDR3 contains 14 residues. Trimming took 5 bases from V and 3 from J; bases not matched to a gene: 6. CDR1 and CDR2 (germline): SEHNR, FQNEAQ (reference sequence). The CDR3 DNA reads as TGTGCCAGCAGCCCTTATCAGGGGGACACTGAAGCTTTCTTT. It specifies CASSPYQGDTEAFF.

This clonotype was found a few times. The CDR3 region has the DNA TGTGCCAGCACCATGACAGGGACCACTGAAGCTTTCTTT. It is translated as CASTMTGTTEAFF. The chain uses TRBV7-9 and TRBJ1-1; 7 nucleotides align to TRBD1. After removal of 7 bases from V and 4 bases from J, the junction contained 6 bases not matched to a gene. This CDR3 is built from 13 residues. Germline CDR1 SEHNR, CDR2 FQNEAQ (reference sequence).

This clonotype was counted ten times or more. The CDR3 reads CASSQGVGQTQETQYF. In DNA, the CDR3 is TGCGCCAGCAGCCAAGGGGTGGGACAGACCCAAGAGACCCAGTACTTC. The genes are TRBV4-3 and TRBJ2-5, with 7 bases fitting TRBD1. Germline V gives CDR1 LGHNA, CDR2 YSLEER. Trimming cost V 1 base and J 1 base; bases outside gene matches: 6. The CDR3 loop spans 16 amino acids.

This chain connects TRBV7-2 to TRBJ2-5; 9 bases are a match to TRBD2. CDR3 length equals 16 residues. CDR1 is SGHTA, CDR2 FQGNSA, per germline. V shed 1 base and J 0 bases; nucleotides not matched to a gene: 3. The CDR3 DNA sequence: TGTGCCAGCAGCTTAGTCGCGGGGGGGTACCAAGAGACCCAGTACTTC. Translation: CASSLVAGGYQETQYF.

This clonotype was recorded once. Possible read error: a much larger clone is one base away. The chain carries TRBV10-3 and TRBJ2-6; 7 bases agree with TRBD1. Per the germline V gene, CDR1 is ENHRY and CDR2 is SYGVKD. V lost 3 bases and J lost 4; bases outside the gene matches: 3. CDR3 size: 15 residues. The CDR3 nucleotides are TGTGCCATCAGTGACGACAGGGTCGGGGCCAACGTCCTGACTTTC. It is translated as CAISDDRVGANVLTF.

The chain carries TRBV12-3 or TRBV12-4 and TRBJ1-2; D gene unclear. V was shortened by 6 bases and J by 3 bases, with 14 bases between the two germline ends. The CDR3 is made up of 14 amino acids. CDR3 amino acids: CASSPVGSYYGYTF. The CDR3 DNA reads TGTGCCAGCAGCCCCGTGGGGAGTTACTATGGCTACACCTTC.

The chain is built from TRBV11-2 and TRBJ1-1; TRBD1 matches 9 bases. The V segment lost 5 bases and the J segment 0 bases; nucleotides outside the gene matches: 10. Looked up from germline, CDR1 is SGHAT and CDR2 is FQNNGV. The CDR3 covers 17 residues. The CDR3 nucleotides read TGTGCCAGCAGCCAAGGGAGGGGACAGGGACTGAACACTGAAGCTTTCTTT. The encoded protein is CASSQGRGQGLNTEAFF.